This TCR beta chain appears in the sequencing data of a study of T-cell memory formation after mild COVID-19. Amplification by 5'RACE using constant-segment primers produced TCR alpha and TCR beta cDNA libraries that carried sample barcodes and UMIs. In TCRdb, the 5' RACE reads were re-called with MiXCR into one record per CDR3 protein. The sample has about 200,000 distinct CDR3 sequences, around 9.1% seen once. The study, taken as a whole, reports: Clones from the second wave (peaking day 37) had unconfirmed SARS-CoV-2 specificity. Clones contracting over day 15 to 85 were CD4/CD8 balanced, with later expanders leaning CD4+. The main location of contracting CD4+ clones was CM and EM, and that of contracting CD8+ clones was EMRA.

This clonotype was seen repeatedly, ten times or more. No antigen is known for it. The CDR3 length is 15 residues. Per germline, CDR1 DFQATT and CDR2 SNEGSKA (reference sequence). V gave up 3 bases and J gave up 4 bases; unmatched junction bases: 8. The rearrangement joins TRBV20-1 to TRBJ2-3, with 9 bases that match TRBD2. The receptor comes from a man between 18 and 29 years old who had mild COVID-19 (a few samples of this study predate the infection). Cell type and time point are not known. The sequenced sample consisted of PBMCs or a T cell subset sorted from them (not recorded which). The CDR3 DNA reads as TGCAGTGCTAGTCGTGCTAGCGGGGCGGCAGATACGCAGTATTTT. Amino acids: CSASRASGAADTQYF.